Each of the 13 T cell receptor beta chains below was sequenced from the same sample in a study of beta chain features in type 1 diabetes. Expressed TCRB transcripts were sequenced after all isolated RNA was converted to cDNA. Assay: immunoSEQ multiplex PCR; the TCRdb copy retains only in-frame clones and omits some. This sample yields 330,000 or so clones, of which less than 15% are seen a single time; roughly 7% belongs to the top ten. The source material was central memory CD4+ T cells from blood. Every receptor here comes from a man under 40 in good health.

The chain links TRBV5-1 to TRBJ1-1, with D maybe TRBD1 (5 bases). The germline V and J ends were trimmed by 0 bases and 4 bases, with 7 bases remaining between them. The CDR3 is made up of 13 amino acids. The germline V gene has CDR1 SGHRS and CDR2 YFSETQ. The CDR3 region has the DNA TGCGCCAGCAGCTTGGCGCAGGGCACTGAAGCTTTCTTT. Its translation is CASSLAQGTEAFF.

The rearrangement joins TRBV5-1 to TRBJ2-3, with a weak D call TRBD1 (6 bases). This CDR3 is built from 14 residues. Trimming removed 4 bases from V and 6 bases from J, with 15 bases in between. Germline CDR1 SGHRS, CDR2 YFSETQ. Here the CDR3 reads CASSLRQDMDTQYF. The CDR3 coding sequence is TGCGCCAGCAGCCTTAGACAGGACATGGATACGCAGTATTTT.

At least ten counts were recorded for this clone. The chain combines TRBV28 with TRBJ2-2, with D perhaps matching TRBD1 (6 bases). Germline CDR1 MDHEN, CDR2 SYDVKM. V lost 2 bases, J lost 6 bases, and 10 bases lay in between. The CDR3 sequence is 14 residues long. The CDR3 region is CASSLSTGPGELFF. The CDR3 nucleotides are TGTGCCAGCAGTTTAAGTACAGGGCCCGGGGAGCTGTTTTTT.

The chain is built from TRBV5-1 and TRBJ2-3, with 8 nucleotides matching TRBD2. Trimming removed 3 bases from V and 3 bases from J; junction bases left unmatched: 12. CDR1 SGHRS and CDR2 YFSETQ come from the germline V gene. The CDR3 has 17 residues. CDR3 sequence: CASSSGLRGAHTDTQYF. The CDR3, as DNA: TGCGCCAGCAGCTCGGGCCTGCGGGGGGCTCATACAGATACGCAGTATTTT.

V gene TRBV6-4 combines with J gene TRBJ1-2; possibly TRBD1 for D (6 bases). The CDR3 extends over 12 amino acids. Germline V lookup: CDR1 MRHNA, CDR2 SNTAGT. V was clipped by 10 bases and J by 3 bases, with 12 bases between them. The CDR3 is CATGTYYYGYTF. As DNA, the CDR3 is TGTGCCACCGGGACATACTACTATGGCTACACCTTC.

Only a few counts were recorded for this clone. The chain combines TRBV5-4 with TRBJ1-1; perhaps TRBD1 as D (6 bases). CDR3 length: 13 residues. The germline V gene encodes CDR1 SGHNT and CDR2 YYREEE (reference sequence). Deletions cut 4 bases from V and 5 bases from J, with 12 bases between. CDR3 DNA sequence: TGTGCCAGCAGCCCGGGGGGCAGAACTGAAGCTTTCTTT. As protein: CASSPGGRTEAFF.

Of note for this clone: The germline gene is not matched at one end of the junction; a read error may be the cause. Written as DNA, the CDR3 is TGTGCCAGCAGTCTCCTTTGGACTAGCGGCCAAGGGACCCAGTACTTC. Amino acid sequence: CASSLLWTSGQGTQYF. This chain joins TRBV6-6 and TRBJ2-5; 10 bases map to TRBD2. CDR1 and CDR2 (germline): MNHNY, SVGAGI (reference sequence). There are 16 residues in the CDR3.

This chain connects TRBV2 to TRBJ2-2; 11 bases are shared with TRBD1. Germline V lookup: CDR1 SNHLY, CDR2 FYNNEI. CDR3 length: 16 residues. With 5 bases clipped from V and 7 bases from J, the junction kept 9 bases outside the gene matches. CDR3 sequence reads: CASSPRTGGRSGELFF. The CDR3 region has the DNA TGTGCCAGCAGTCCCCGGACAGGGGGCCGTAGCGGGGAGCTGTTTTTT.

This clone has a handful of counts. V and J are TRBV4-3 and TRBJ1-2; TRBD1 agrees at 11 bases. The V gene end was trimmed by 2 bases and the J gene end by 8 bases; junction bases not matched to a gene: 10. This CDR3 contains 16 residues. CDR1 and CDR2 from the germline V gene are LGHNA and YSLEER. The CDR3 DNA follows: TGCGCCAGCAGCCAAAACTTGGCCGGGACAGGGGGGGGCTACACCTTC. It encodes CASSQNLAGTGGGYTF.

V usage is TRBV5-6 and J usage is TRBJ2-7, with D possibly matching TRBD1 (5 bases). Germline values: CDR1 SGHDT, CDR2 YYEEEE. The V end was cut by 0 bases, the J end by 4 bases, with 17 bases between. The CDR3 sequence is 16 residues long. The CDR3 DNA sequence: TGTGCCAGCAGCTTGGTTGGGGCCACTGGGGCTTACGAGCAGTACGTC. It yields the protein CASSLVGATGAYEQYV.

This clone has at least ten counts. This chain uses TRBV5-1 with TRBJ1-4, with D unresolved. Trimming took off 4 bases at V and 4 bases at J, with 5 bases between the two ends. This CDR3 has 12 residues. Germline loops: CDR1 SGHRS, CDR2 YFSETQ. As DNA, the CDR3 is TGCGCCAGCAGCCCGGATAATGAAAAACTGTTTTTT. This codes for CASSPDNEKLFF.

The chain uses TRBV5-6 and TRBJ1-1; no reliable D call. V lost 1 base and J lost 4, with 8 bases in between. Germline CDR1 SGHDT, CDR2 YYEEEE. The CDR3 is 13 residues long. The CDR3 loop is CASSLIGSTEAFF. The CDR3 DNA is TGTGCCAGCAGCTTGATCGGTAGCACTGAAGCTTTCTTT.

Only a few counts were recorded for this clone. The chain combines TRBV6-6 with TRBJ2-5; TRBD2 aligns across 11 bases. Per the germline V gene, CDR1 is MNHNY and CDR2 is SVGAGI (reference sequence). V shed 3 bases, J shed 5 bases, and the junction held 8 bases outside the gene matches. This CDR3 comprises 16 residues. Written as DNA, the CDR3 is TGTGCCAGCAGTTATGGGCTAGCGGGGGGCCTGGAGACCCAGTACTTC. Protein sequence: CASSYGLAGGLETQYF.